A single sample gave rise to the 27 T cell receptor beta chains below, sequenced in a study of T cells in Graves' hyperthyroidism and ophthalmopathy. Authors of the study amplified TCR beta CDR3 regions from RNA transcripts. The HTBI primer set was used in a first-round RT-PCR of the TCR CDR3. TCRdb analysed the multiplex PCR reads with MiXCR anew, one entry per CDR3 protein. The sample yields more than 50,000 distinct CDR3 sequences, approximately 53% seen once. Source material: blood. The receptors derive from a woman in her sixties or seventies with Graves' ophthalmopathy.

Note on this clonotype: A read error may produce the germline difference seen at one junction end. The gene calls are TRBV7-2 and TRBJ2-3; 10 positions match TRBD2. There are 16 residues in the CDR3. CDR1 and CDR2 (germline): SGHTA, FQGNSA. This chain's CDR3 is CASSLRGLAGADTQCF. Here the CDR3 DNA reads TGTGCCAGCAGCTTACGGGGGCTAGCGGGGGCAGATACGCAGTGTTTT.

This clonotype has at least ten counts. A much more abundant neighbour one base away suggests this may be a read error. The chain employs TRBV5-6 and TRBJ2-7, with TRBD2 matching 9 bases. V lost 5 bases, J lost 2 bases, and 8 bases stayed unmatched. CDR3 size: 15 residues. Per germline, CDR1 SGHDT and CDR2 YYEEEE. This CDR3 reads CASRVAGGGAYEQYF. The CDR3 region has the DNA TGTGCCAGCAGGGTGGCGGGGGGGGGCGCCTACGAGCAGTACTTC.

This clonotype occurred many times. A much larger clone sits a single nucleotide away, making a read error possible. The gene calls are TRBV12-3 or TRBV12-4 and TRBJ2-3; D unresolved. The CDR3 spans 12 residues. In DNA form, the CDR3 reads TGTGCCGGCAGTCGGATTGGGGATACGCAGTATTTT. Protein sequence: CAGSRIGDTQYF.

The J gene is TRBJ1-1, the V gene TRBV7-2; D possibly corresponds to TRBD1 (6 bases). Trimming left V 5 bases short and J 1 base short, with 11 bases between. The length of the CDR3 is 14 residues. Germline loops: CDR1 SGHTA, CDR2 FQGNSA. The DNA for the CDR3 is TGTGCCAGCAGCAGGGGGAGACAGAACACTGAAGCTTTCTTT. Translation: CASSRGRQNTEAFF.

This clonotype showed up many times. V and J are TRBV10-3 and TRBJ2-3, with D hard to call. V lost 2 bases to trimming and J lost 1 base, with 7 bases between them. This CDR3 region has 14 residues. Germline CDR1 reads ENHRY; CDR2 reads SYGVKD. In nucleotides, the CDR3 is TGTGCCATCAGTGAGGCGGATGGCACAGATACGCAGTATTTT. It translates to CAISEADGTDTQYF.

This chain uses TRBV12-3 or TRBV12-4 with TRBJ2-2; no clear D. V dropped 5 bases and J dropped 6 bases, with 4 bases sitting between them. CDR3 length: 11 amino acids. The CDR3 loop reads CASSTAGELFF. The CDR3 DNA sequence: TGTGCCAGCAGTACGGCCGGGGAGCTGTTTTTT.

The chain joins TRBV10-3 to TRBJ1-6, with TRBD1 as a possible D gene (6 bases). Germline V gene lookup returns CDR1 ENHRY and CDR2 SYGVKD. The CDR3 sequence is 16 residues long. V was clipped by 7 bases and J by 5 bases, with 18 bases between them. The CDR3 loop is CAITSLAGQNNSPLHF. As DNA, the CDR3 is TGTGCCATCACCTCACTCGCCGGACAGAATAATTCACCCCTCCACTTT.

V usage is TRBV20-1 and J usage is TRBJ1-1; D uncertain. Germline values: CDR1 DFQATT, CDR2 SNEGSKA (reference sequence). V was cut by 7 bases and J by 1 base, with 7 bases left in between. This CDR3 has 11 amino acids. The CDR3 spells CSVKRNTEAFF. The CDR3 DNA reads TGCAGTGTAAAGCGGAACACTGAAGCTTTCTTT.

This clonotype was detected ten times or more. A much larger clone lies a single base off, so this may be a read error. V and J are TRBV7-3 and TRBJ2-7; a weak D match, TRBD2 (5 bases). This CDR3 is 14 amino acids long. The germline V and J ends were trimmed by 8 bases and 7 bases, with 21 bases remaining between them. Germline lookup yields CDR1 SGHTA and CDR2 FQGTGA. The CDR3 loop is CASGPNGQPGEQYF. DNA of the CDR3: TGTGCCAGCGGCCCAAACGGCCAACCGGGGGAGCAGTACTTC.

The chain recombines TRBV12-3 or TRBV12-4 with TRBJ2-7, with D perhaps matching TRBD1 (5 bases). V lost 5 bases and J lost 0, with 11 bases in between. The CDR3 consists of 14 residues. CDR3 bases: TGTGCCAGCAGTACAGGACATAGCTCCTACGAGCAGTACTTC. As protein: CASSTGHSSYEQYF.

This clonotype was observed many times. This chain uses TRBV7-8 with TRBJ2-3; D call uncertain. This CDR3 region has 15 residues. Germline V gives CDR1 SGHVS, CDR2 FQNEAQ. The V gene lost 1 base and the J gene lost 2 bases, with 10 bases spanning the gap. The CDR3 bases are TGTGCCAGCAGCTTAGGGTCATCAGTCACAGATACGCAGTATTTT. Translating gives CASSLGSSVTDTQYF.

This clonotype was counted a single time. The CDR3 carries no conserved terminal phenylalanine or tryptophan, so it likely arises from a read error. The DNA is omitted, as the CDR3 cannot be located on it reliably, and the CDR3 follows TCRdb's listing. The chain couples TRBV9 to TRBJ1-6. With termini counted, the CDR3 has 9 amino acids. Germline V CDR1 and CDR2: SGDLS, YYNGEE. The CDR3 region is CASSVRGTA.

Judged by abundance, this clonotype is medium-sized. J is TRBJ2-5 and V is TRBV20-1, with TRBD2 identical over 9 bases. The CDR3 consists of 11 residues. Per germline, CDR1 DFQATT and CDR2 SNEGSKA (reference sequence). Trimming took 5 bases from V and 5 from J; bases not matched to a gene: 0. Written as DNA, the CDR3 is TGCAGTGCTGGACTAGCGGAGACCCAGTACTTC. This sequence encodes CSAGLAETQYF.

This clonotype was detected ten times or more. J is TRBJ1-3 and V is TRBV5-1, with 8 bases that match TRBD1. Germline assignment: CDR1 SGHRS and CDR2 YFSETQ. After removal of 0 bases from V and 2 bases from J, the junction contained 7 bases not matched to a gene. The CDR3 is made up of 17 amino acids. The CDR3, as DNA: TGCGCCAGCAGCTTGGCGCCAGGGGGCAGGCCTGGAAACACCATATATTTT. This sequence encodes CASSLAPGGRPGNTIYF.

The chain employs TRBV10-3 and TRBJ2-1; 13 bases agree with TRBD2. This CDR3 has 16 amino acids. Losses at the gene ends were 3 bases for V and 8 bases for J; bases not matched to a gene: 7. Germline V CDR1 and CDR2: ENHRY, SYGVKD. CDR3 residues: CAISDLLAGGRHEQFF. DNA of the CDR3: TGTGCCATCAGTGACCTACTAGCGGGAGGGCGACATGAGCAGTTCTTC.

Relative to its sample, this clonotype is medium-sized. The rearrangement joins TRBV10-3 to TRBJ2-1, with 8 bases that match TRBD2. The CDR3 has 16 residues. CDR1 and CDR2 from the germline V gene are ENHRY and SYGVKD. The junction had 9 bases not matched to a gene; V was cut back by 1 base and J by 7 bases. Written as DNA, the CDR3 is TGTGCCATCAGTGAGTTATGGCGGGGGGCGGATAATGAGCAGTTCTTC. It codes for CAISELWRGADNEQFF.

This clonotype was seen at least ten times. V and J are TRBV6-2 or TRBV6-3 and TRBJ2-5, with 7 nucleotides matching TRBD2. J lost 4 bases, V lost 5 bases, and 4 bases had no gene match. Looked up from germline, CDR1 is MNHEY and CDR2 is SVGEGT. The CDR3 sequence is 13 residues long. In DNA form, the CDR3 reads TGTGCCAGCAGTCACCCGGGGGGAGAGACCCAGTACTTC. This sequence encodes CASSHPGGETQYF.

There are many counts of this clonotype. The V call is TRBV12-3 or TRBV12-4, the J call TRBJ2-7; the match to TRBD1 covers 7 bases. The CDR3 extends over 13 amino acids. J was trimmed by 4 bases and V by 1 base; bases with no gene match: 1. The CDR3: CASSLVGQYEQYF. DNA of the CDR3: TGTGCCAGCAGTTTAGTGGGACAGTACGAGCAGTACTTC.

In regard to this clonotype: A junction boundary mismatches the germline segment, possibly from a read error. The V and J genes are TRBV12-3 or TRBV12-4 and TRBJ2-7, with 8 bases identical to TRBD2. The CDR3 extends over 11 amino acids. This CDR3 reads CVSSLAGEQYF. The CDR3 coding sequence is TGTGTCAGCAGTTTAGCGGGGGAGCAGTACTTC.

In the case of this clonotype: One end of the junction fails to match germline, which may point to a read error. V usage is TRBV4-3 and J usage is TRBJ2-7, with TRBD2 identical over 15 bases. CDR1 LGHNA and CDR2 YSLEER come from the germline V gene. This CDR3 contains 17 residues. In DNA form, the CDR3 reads TGCGCCAGCAGCAGTCCCGGGACTAGCGGGAGGAGGCGCGAGCAGTGCTTC. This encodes CASSSPGTSGRRREQCF.

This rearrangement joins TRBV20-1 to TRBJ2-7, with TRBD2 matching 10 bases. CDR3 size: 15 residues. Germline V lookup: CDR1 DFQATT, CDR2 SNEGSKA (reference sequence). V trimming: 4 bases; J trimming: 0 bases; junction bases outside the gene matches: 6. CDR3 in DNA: TGCAGTGCTACCTGGACTAGCGGTAGCTCCTACGAGCAGTACTTC. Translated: CSATWTSGSSYEQYF.

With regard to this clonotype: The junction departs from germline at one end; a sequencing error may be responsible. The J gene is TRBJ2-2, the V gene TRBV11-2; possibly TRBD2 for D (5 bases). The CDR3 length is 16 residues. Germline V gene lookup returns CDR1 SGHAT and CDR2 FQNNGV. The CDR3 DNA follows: TGTGCCAGCAGCTTAGGTTGGGCCAGGCGGACCGGGGAGCTGCTTTTT. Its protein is CASSLGWARRTGELLF.

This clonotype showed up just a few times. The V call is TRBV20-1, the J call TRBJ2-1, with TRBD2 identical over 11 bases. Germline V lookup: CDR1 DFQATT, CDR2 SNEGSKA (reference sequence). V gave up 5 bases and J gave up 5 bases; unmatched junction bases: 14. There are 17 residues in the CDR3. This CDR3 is CSAGGLGGLAGHNEQFF. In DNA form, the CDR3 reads TGCAGTGCTGGAGGGCTGGGAGGACTAGCGGGCCACAATGAGCAGTTCTTC.

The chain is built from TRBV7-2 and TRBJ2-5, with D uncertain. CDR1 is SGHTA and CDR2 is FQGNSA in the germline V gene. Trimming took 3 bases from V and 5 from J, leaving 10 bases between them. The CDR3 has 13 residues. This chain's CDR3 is CASSLVKRETQYF. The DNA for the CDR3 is TGTGCCAGCAGCTTGGTTAAGAGGGAGACCCAGTACTTC. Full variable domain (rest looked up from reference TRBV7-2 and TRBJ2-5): GAGVSQSPSNKVTEKGKDVELRCDPISGHTALYWYRQSLGQGLEFLIYFQGNSAPDKSGLPSDRFSAERTGGSVSTLTIQRTQQEDSAVYLCASSLVKRETQYFGPGTRLLVL.

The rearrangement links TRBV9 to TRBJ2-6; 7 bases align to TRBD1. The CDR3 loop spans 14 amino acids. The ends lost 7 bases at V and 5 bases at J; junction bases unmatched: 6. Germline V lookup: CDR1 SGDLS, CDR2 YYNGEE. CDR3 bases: TGTGCCAGCGCTGAGGGGGCTAGGGCCAACGTCCTGACTTTC. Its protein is CASAEGARANVLTF.

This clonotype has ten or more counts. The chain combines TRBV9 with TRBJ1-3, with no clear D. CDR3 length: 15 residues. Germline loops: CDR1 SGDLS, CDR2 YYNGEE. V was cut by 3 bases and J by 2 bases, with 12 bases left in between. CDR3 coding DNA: TGTGCCAGCAGCGCGGGGTTGGAAACTGGAAACACCATATATTTT. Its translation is CASSAGLETGNTIYF.

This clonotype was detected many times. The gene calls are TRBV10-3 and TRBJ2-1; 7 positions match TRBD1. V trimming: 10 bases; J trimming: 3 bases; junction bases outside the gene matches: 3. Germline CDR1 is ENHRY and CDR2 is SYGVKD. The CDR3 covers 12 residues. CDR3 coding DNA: TGTGCCACCCGGGACAGCTACAATGAGCAGTTCTTC. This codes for CATRDSYNEQFF.